This T cell receptor beta chain is drawn from a study of T cells expressing NK-cell markers. On the study more broadly: It was sorted CD3+CD56+NKG2C+, CD3+CD56+NKG2C- and CD3+CD56-NKG2C+ T cells that supplied the TCR beta repertoires. The authors sequenced eight donors, of whom seven were HCMV-seropositive and one was seronegative.

From germline, CDR1 is DFQATT and CDR2 SNEGSKA (reference sequence). This CDR3 has 13 amino acids. TCR beta cDNA was made by 5'RACE template switching with UMIs. No DNA is given; TCRdb re-called the 5' RACE reads and lists each CDR3 protein once. Reported are about half a million distinct CDR3 sequences; the ten largest clones contain over 1.1%. Sequencing was done on a sample of blood T cells: a sorted CD56 or NKG2C T cell subset, CD4+ or CD8+ T cells, or bulk PBMC T cells (not recorded which). This chain joins TRBV20-1 and TRBJ2-3; without DNA, the TCRdb call of TRBD1 cannot be checked. This clonotype originated in a woman aged 50 to 60 in good health. The CDR3 is CSAPGELADTQYF.